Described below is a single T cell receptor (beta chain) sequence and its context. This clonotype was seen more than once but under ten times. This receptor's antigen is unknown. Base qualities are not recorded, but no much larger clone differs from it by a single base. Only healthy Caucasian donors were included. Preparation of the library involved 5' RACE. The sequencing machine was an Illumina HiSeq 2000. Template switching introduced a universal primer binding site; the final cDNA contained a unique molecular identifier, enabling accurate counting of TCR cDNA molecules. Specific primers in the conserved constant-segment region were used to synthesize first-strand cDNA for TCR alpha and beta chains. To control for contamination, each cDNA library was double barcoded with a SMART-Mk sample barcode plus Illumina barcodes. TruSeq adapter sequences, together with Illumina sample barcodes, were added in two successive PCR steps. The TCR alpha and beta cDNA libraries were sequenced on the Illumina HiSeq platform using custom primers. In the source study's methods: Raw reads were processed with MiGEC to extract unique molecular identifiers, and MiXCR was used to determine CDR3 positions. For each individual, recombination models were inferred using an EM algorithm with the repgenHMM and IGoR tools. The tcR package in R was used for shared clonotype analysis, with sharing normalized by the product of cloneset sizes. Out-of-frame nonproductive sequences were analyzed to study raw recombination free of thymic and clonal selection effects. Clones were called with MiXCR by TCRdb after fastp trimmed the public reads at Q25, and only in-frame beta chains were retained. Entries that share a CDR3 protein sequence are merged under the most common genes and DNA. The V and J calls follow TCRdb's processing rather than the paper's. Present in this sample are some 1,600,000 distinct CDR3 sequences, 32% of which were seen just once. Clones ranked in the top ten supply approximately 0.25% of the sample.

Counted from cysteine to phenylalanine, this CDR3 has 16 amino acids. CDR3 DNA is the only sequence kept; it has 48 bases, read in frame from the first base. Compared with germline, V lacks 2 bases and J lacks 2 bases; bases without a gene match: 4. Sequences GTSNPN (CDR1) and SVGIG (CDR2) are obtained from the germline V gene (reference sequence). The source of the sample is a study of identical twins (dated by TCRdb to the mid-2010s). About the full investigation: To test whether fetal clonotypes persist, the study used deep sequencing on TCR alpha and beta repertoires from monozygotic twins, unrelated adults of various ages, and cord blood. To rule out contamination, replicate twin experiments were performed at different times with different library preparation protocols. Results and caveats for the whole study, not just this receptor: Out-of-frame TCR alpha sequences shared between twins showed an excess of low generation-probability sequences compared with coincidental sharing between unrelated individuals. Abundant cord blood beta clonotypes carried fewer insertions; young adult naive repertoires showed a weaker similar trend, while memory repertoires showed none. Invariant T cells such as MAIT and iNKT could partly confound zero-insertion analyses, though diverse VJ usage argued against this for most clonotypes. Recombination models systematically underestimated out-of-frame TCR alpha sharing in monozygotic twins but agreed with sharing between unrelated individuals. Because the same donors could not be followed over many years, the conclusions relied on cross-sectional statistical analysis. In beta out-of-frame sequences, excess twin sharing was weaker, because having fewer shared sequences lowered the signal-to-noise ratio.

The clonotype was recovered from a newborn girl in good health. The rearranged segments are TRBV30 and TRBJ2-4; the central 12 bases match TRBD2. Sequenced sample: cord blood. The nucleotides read TGTGCCTGGAGTCTCACTAGCGGGGGGACCAAAAACATTCAGTACTTC. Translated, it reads CAWSLTSGGTKNIQYF.